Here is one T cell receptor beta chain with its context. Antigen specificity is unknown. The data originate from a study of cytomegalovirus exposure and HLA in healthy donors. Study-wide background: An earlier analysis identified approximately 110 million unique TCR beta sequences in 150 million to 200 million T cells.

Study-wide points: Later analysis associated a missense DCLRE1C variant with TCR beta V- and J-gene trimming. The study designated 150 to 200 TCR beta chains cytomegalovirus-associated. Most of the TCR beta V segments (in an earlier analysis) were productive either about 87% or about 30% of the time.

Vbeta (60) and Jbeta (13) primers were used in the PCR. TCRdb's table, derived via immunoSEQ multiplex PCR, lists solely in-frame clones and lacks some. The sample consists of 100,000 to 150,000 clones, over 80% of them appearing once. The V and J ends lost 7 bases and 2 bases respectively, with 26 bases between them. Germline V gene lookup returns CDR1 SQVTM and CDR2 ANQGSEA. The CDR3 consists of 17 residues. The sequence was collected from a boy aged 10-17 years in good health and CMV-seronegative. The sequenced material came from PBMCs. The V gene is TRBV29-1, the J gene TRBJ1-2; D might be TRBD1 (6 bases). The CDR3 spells CSAWERGSDSSNYGYTF. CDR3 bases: TGCAGCGCGTGGGAGAGAGGGTCGGACAGTTCAAACTATGGCTACACCTTC.